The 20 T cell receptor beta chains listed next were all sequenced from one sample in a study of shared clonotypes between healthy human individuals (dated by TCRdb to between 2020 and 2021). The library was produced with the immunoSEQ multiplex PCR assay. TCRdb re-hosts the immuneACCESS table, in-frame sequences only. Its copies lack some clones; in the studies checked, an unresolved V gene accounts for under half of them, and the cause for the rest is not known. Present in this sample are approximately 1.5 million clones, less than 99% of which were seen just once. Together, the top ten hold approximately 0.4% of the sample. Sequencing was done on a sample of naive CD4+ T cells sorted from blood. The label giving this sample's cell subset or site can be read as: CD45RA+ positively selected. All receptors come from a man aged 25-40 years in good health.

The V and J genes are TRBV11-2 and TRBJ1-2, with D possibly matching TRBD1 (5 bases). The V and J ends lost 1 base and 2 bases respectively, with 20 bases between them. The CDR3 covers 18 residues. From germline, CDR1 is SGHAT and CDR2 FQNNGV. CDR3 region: CASSLVFQLGTSNYGYTF. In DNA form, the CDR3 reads TGTGCCAGCAGCTTAGTATTTCAATTGGGGACGTCAAACTATGGCTACACCTTC.

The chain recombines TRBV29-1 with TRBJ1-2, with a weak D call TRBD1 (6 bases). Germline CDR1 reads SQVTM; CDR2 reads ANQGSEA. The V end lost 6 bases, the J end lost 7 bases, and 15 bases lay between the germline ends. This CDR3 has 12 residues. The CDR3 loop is CSVPTGAGGYTF. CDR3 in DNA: TGCAGCGTCCCCACGGGGGCCGGTGGCTACACCTTC.

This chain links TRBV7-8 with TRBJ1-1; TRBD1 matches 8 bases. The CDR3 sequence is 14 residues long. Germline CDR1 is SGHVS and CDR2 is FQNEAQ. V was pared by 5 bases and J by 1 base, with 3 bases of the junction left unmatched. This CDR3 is CASSPGGRNTEAFF. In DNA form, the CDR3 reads TGTGCCAGCAGCCCAGGGGGCAGGAACACTGAAGCTTTCTTT.

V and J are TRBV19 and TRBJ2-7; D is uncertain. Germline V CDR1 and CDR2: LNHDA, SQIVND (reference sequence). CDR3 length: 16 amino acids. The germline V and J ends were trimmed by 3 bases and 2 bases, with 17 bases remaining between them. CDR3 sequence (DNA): TGTGCCAGTAGTATCGGTCCCGGGCTGCAAGCCTACGAGCAGTACTTC. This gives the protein CASSIGPGLQAYEQYF.

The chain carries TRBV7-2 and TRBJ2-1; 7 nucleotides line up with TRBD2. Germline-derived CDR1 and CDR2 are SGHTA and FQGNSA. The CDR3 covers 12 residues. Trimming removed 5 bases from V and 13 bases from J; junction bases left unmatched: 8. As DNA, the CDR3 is TGTGCCAGCAGCCCTGGGAGGACTAGACAGTTCTTC. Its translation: CASSPGRTRQFF.

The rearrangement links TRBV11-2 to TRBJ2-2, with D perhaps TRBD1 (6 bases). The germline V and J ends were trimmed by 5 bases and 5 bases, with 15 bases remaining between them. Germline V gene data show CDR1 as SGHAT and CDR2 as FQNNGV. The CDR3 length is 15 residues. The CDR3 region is CASSRAGTLTGELFF. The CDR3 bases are TGTGCCAGCAGCCGAGCCGGGACACTTACCGGGGAGCTGTTTTTT.

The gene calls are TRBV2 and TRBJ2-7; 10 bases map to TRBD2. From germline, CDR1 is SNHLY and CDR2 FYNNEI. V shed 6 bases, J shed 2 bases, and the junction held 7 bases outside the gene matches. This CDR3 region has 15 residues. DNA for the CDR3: TGTGCCAGCAGAGGAAGACTAGCGGGTACCTACGAGCAGTACTTC. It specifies CASRGRLAGTYEQYF.

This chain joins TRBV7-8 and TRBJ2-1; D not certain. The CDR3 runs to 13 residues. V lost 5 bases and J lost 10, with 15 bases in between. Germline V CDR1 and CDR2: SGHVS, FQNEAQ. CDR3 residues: CASSTSFLREQFF. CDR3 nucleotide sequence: TGTGCCAGCAGCACGTCCTTTCTTCGGGAGCAGTTCTTC.

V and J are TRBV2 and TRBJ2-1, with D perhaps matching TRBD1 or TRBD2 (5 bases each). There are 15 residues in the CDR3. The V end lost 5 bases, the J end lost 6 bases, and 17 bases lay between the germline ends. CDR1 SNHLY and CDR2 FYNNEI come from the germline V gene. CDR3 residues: CASSPGTPGGNEQFF. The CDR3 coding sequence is TGTGCCAGCAGTCCCGGGACGCCCGGCGGCAATGAGCAGTTCTTC.

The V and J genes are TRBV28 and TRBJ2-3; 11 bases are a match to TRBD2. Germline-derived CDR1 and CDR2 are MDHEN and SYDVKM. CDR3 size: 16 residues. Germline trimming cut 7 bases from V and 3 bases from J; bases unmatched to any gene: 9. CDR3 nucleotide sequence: TGTGCCAGCACTTGGAGGGCTAGCGGGAGGACAGATACGCAGTATTTT. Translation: CASTWRASGRTDTQYF.

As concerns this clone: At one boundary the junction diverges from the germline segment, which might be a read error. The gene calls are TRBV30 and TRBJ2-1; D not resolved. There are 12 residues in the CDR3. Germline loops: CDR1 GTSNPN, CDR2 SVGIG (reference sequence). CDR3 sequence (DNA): TGTGCCTGGAGAGTAATCCGAGGCAATTTGGTCTTC. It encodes CAWRVIRGNLVF.

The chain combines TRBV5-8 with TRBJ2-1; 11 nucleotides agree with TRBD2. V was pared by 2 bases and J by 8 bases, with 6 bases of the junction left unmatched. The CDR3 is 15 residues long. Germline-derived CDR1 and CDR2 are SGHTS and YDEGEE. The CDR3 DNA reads TGTGCCAGCAGCTTTAGCGGGAGGGCCCGGGATGAGCAGTTCTTC. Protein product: CASSFSGRARDEQFF. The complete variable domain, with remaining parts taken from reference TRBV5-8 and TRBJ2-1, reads EAGVTQSPTHLIKTRGQQATLRCSPISGHTSVYWYQQALGLGLQFLLWYDEGEERNRGNFPPRFSGRQFPNYSSELNVNALELEDSALYLCASSFSGRARDEQFFGPGTRLTVL.

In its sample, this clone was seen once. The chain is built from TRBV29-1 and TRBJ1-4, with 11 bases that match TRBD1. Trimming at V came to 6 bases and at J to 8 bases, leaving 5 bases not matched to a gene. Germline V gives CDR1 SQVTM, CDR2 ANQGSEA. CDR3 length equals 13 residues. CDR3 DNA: TGCAGCGTCGGAGGGACAGGGGGGGAAAAACTGTTTTTT. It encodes CSVGGTGGEKLFF.

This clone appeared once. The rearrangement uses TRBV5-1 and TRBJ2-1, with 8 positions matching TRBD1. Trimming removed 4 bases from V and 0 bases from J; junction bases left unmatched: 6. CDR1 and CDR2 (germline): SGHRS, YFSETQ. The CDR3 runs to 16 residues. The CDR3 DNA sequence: TGCGCCAGCAGCGAACAGGGGGGAAACTCCTACAATGAGCAGTTCTTC. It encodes CASSEQGGNSYNEQFF.

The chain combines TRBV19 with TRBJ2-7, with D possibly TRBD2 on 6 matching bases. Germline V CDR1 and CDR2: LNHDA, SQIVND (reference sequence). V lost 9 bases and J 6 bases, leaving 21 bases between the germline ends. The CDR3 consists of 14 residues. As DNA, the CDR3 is TGTGCCAGCGGGGCGGGGTGGGGTCGAGGCGAGCAGTACTTC. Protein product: CASGAGWGRGEQYF.

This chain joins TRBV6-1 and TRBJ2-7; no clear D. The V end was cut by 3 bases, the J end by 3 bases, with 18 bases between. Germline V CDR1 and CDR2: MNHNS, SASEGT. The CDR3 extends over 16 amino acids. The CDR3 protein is CASSDPNKTPYYEQYF. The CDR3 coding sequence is TGTGCCAGCAGTGACCCAAACAAGACACCTTACTACGAGCAGTACTTC.

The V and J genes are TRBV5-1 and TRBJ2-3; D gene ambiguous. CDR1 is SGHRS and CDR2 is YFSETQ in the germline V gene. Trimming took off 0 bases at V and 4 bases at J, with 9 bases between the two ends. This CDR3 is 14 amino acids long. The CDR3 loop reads CASSLDPQPDTQYF. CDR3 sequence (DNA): TGCGCCAGCAGCTTGGACCCTCAACCAGATACGCAGTATTTT.

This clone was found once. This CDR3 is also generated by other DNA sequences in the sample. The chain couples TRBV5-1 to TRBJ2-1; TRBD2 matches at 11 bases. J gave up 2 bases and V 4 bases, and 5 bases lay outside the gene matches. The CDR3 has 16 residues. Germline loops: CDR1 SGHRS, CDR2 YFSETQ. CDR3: CASSPRLAGTYNEQFF. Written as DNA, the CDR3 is TGCGCCAGCAGCCCACGACTAGCGGGAACCTACAATGAGCAGTTCTTC.

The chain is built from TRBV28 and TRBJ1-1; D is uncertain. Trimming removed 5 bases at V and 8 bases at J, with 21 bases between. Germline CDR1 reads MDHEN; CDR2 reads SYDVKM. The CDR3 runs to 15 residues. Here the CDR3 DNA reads TGTGCCAGCAGTAACGTTTGGCGCCCAAATACAGAAGCTTTCTTT. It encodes CASSNVWRPNTEAFF.

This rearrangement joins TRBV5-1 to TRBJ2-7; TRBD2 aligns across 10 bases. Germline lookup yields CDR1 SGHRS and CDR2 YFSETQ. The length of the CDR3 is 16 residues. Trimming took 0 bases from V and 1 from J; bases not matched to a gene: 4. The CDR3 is CASSLESAGGSYEQYF. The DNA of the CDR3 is TGCGCCAGCAGCTTGGAGTCAGCGGGAGGGTCCTACGAGCAGTACTTC.